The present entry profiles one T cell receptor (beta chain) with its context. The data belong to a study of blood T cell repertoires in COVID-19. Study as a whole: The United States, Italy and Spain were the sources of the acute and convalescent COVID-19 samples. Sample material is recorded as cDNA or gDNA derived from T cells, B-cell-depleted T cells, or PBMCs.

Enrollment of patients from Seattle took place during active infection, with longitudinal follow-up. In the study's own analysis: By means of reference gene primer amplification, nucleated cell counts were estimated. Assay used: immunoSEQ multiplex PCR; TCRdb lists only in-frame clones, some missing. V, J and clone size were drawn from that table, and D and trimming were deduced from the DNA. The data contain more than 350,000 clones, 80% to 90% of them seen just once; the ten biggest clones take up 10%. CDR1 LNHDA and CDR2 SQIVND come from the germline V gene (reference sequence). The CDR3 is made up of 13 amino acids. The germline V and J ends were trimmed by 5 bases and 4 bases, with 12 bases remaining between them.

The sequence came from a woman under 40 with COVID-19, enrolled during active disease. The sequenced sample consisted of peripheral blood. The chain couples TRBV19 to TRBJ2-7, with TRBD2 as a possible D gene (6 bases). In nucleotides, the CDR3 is TGTGCCAGTAGTGCCGGAGGGCCGTACGAGCAGTACTTC. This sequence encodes CASSAGGPYEQYF.